These 9 T cell receptor beta chains were all obtained from the same sample, sequenced in a study of CD8 T cells in Susac syndrome. The authors reverse transcribed about 0.5 to 1 ug RNA with random hexamers. TCRdb analysed the immunoSEQ multiplex PCR reads with MiXCR anew, one entry per CDR3 protein. The table records about 300,000 distinct CDR3 sequences, over 75% of them present only once. Sequencing used CD8+ T cells from PBMCs. These receptors were collected from a human donor with multiple sclerosis.

This chain's CDR3 is CASSPGGGLPGANVLTF. CDR3 DNA: TGTGCCAGCAGCCCGGGGGGGGGACTCCCTGGGGCCAACGTCCTGACTTTC. The chain couples TRBV13 to TRBJ2-6; 8 bases fit TRBD2. This CDR3 is built from 17 residues. V trimming: 5 bases; J trimming: 2 bases; junction bases outside the gene matches: 8. Germline loops: CDR1 PRHDT, CDR2 FYEKMQ (reference sequence).

The J gene is TRBJ1-2, the V gene TRBV20-1; the D gene is possibly TRBD1 (6 bases). The CDR3 is 13 amino acids. Deletions cut 6 bases from V and 2 bases from J, with 13 bases between. Germline V lookup: CDR1 DFQATT, CDR2 SNEGSKA (reference sequence). The DNA for the CDR3 is TGCAGTGCCAAGTTAGACAGGAACTATGGCTACACCTTC. Translated, it gives CSAKLDRNYGYTF.

The chain joins TRBV12-3 or TRBV12-4 to TRBJ1-2; tentative D call: TRBD1 (5 bases). Trimming removed 1 base from V and 4 bases from J, with 13 bases in between. The CDR3 loop spans 15 amino acids. The DNA for the CDR3 is TGTGCCAGCAGTTTAGGGGGGTTCGTGGGCTATGGCTACACCTTC. It yields the protein CASSLGGFVGYGYTF.

This clonotype was found once. The chain uses TRBV27 and TRBJ2-3, with 8 positions matching TRBD1. The CDR3 length is 14 residues. Looked up from germline, CDR1 is MNHEY and CDR2 is SMNVEV (reference sequence). Trimming cost V 7 bases and J 4 bases; bases outside gene matches: 7. Written as DNA, the CDR3 is TGTGCCAGCACCCGGACAGGGCCAGCAGATACGCAGTATTTT. Its translation: CASTRTGPADTQYF.

In this sample, this clonotype turned up a few times. This chain joins TRBV6-1 and TRBJ2-7; 8 bases match TRBD1. The CDR3 has 12 residues. Germline values: CDR1 MNHNS, CDR2 SASEGT. V shed 5 bases, J shed 6 bases, and the junction held 3 bases outside the gene matches. Written as DNA, the CDR3 is TGTGCCAGCAGTCCGACAGGGGCCGAGCAGTACTTC. Amino acid sequence: CASSPTGAEQYF.

The V and J genes are TRBV20-1 and TRBJ2-7; 12 bases fit TRBD2. V shed 0 bases and J 5 bases; nucleotides not matched to a gene: 8. The CDR3 spans 16 residues. In germline, CDR1 is DFQATT, CDR2 SNEGSKA (reference sequence). The CDR3 DNA reads as TGCAGTGCTAGAGATGCTGCTAGCGGGAGGGCCCACGAGCAGTACTTC. The encoded protein is CSARDAASGRAHEQYF.

J is TRBJ1-6 and V is TRBV20-1, with D possibly matching TRBD1 (5 bases). V gave up 0 bases and J gave up 9 bases, with 9 bases separating them. CDR3 size: 13 residues. Germline assignment: CDR1 DFQATT and CDR2 SNEGSKA (reference sequence). This CDR3 is CSARDLRGSPLHF. DNA of the CDR3: TGCAGTGCTAGAGATCTGAGGGGTTCACCCCTCCACTTT.

The chain uses TRBV9 and TRBJ2-7, with D unresolved. Trimming took 2 bases from V and 4 from J, leaving 19 bases between them. Germline loops: CDR1 SGDLS, CDR2 YYNGEE. This CDR3 comprises 16 residues. The CDR3 reads CASSVNSIQYGYEQYF. In DNA form, the CDR3 reads TGTGCCAGCAGCGTCAATTCCATCCAATATGGTTACGAGCAGTACTTC.

The chain carries TRBV6-6 and TRBJ2-7; 7 nucleotides align to TRBD1. This CDR3 spans 14 amino acids. The junction had 4 bases not matched to a gene; V was cut back by 2 bases and J by 3 bases. The germline gives CDR1 MNHNY, CDR2 SVGAGI (reference sequence). CDR3 loop: CASSYPTGNYEQYF. The CDR3 DNA reads TGTGCCAGCAGTTACCCGACAGGGAACTACGAGCAGTACTTC.